This T cell receptor beta chain was recovered during a study of regulatory T cells in long-lasting Graves disease. The time point here: newly diagnosed GD, antithyroid drugs for less than 3 months. Isolated PBMC RNA provided the starting material for the TCR library. Graves' disease diagnoses used American Thyroid Association guidelines. This clonotype occurred many times. Arm-PCR with iRepertoire HTBI primers amplified the CDR3 regions for these TCR beta libraries. TCRdb ran MiXCR on the multiplex PCR reads and lists one entry per CDR3 protein. Among 450,000 to 500,000 distinct CDR3 sequences listed, about 16% were seen once. CDR1 and CDR2 from the germline V gene are SNHLY and FYNNEI. The CDR3 is made up of 14 amino acids. J gave up 3 bases and V 6 bases, and 8 bases lay outside the gene matches. The sample was also linked to a second study, of T cells in Graves' hyperthyroidism and ophthalmopathy. As that study records: Primed by the HTBI set, a first-round RT-PCR was run on the TCR CDR3.

This TCR derives from a man in his forties with Graves disease. The rearrangement links TRBV2 to TRBJ2-7; 7 bases match TRBD1. Sequencing used peripheral blood mononuclear cells (PBMCs), obtained at new diagnosis, from a patient treated with antithyroid drugs. The CDR3 region has the DNA TGTGCCAGCAGAATAGGACAGGAAGGCTACGAGCAGTACTTC. As protein: CASRIGQEGYEQYF.